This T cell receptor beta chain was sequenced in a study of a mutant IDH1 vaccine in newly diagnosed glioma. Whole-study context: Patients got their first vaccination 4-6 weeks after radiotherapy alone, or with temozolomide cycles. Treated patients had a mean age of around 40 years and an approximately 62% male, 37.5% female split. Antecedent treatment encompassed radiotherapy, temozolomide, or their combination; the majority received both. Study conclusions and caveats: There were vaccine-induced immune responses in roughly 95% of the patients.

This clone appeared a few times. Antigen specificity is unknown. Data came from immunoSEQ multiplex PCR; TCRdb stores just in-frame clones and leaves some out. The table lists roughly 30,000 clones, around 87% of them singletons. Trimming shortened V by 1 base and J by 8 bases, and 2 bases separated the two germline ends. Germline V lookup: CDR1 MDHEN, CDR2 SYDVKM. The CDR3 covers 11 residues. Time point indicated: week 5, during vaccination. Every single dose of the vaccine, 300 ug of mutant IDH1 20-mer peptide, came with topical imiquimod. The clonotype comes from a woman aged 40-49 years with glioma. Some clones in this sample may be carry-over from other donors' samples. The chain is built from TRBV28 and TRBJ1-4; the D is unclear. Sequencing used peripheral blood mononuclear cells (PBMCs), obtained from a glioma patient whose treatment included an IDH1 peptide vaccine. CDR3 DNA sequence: TGTGCCAGCAGTTTATACGAAAAACTGTTTTTT. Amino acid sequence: CASSLYEKLFF.